Each of the 2 T cell receptor beta chains below was sequenced from the same sample in a study of OX40 agonist ivuxolimab in advanced cancers. Library prep was done by the immunoSEQ multiplex PCR assay. TCRdb took this table from immuneACCESS and kept in-frame rearrangements with V and J called. Such tables lack part of the clones; where checked against another copy, unresolved V genes explain under half of the gap, and the rest is unexplained. Present in this sample are about 70,000 clones, about nine tenths of which were seen just once. The ten most abundant clones make up approximately 1.1% of the sample. The specimen was CD4+ or CD8+ T cells sorted from blood, collected in a trial of the OX40 agonist ivuxolimab. The receptors originated from an adult with an advanced solid tumor such as melanoma, head and neck, liver or kidney cancer.

The chain recombines TRBV15 with TRBJ2-2; tentative D call: TRBD1 (6 bases). CDR1 is LNHNV and CDR2 is YYDKDF in the germline V gene (reference sequence). Between the trimmed V and J ends, which lost 0 bases and 0 bases, there was a span of 14 bases. The CDR3 has 18 residues. CDR3 protein: CATSRDQGQRPNTGELFF. CDR3 coding DNA: TGTGCCACCAGCAGAGATCAAGGACAGAGGCCGAACACCGGGGAGCTGTTTTTT. The full variable domain, in which reference TRBV15 and TRBJ2-2 provide the parts outside the CDR3, is DAMVIQNPRYQVTQFGKPVTLSCSQTLNHNVMYWYQQKSSQAPKLLFHYYDKDFNNEADTPDNFQSRRPNTSFCFLDIRSPGLGDTAMYLCATSRDQGQRPNTGELFFGEGSRLTVL.

This chain uses TRBV2 with TRBJ2-7, with D possibly being TRBD2 (7 bases). Germline V gene sequence: CDR1 SNHLY, CDR2 FYNNEI. CDR3 size: 14 residues. Trimming shortened V by 3 bases and J by 7 bases, and 16 bases separated the two germline ends. DNA of the CDR3: TGTGCCAGCAGTGAGGGTGCGGGGGCTTGGGAGCAGTACTTC. This encodes CASSEGAGAWEQYF.